The present T cell receptor (beta chain) was sequenced within a study of control samples from healthy donors and cancer patients (TCRdb year 2020). The trim is 5 bases for V and 8 bases for J, with a gap of 14 bases between the germline ends. The CDR3 has 13 amino acids, counting the end cysteine and phenylalanine. The entry retains the CDR3 DNA only, 39 bases that are in frame from base 1. The germline V gene yields SGHAT for CDR1 and FQNNGV for CDR2. Library generation was performed with the immunoSEQ multiplex PCR assay. This is the immuneACCESS table as TCRdb keeps it, with only in-frame sequences that have V and J called. A part of the clones is gone; compared with another copy, unresolved V genes explain less than half, and the rest is unexplained. Across this sample there are about 74,000 clones, with approximately 90% seen only once. The top ten clones comprise roughly 5% of the sample. As regards this clone: Its specific antigen is unknown. No base quality information exists; no much larger clone differs at one position.

The TCR sequence derives from a woman aged 45 to 65 in good health. The sample comprised blood. The chain is made from TRBV11-2 and TRBJ2-3, with the D call perhaps TRBD1 or TRBD2, each one matching 5 bases. The CDR3 loop reads CASSIEGLATQYF. The DNA sequence is given as TGTGCCAGCAGCATCGAGGGGTTAGCTACGCAGTATTTT.